The 29 T cell receptor beta chains below come from one sample, sequenced in a study of T-cell reconstitution after alpha-beta-depleted transplantation in children. The authors prepared the TCRbeta library with unique molecular identifiers. Each CDR3 protein gets one entry after TCRdb re-called the PCR reads with MiXCR. Of 500,000 to 750,000 distinct CDR3 sequences in the sample, over 25% were seen once. This material consisted of PBMCs, taken before TCRalphabeta/CD19-depleted stem cell transplant. The origin of the receptors is a boy younger than two with Wiskott-Aldrich syndrome, due to receive a stem cell transplant.

This clonotype was picked up a small number of times. This sequence joins TRBV20-1 and TRBJ1-6; weak D call: TRBD1 (5 bases). Germline V CDR1 and CDR2: DFQATT, SNEGSKA (reference sequence). Trimming cost V 0 bases and J 6 bases, with 9 bases left between them. The CDR3 is 14 amino acids. The CDR3 spells CSAREAGSNSPLHF. The CDR3 DNA is TGCAGTGCTAGAGAGGCAGGGAGTAATTCACCCCTCCACTTT.

This clonotype was recorded at least ten times. The chain joins TRBV5-1 to TRBJ1-5; no reliable D call. Germline V gene lookup returns CDR1 SGHRS and CDR2 YFSETQ. V was cut by 0 bases and J by 4 bases, with 5 bases left in between. The CDR3 sequence is 13 residues long. The CDR3 loop reads CASSLDPNQPQHF. CDR3 coding DNA: TGCGCCAGCAGCTTGGATCCAAATCAGCCCCAGCATTTT. Combining the CDR3 with reference TRBV5-1 and TRBJ1-5 gives the whole variable domain KAGVTQTPRYLIKTRGQQVTLSCSPISGHRSVSWYQQTPGQGLQFLFEYFSETQRNKGNFPGRFSGRQFSNSRSEMNVSTLELGDSALYLCASSLDPNQPQHFGDGTRLSIL.

The chain links TRBV5-1 to TRBJ1-2; D is perhaps TRBD1 (6 bases). V gave up 0 bases and J gave up 4 bases, with 16 bases separating them. Germline V gives CDR1 SGHRS, CDR2 YFSETQ. The CDR3 sequence is 16 residues long. The CDR3 loop reads CASSLGFKQGAYGYTF. CDR3 DNA: TGCGCCAGCAGCTTGGGTTTCAAACAGGGTGCCTATGGCTACACCTTC. Variable domain in full (rest from reference TRBV5-1 and TRBJ1-2): KAGVTQTPRYLIKTRGQQVTLSCSPISGHRSVSWYQQTPGQGLQFLFEYFSETQRNKGNFPGRFSGRQFSNSRSEMNVSTLELGDSALYLCASSLGFKQGAYGYTFGSGTRLTVV.

The V and J genes are TRBV6-5 and TRBJ2-1, with 7 bases lining up with TRBD2. Germline V lookup: CDR1 MNHEY, CDR2 SVGAGI. J was trimmed by 4 bases and V by 4 bases; bases with no gene match: 7. CDR3 length equals 15 residues. CDR3 DNA: TGTGCCAGCAGTTCAAGCCCTAGCGGATACAATGAGCAGTTCTTC. Residues: CASSSSPSGYNEQFF.

This sequence joins TRBV5-5 and TRBJ2-1, with a weak D call TRBD2 (6 bases). This CDR3 contains 14 residues. V lost 8 bases to trimming and J lost 8 bases, with 20 bases between them. In germline, CDR1 is SGHKS, CDR2 YYEKEE (reference sequence). The CDR3 loop reads CASLRALANDEQFF. The CDR3 region has the DNA TGTGCCAGTCTCCGAGCACTAGCAAACGATGAGCAGTTCTTC.

This clonotype was seen more than once but under ten times. CDR3 sequence: CASSPPSLTRLLAGTSAGELFF. CDR3 bases: TGTGCCAGCAGTCCCCCGAGTCTTACAAGGCTGCTAGCGGGGACTTCAGCCGGGGAGCTGTTTTTT. J is TRBJ2-2 and V is TRBV6-4; 9 positions agree with TRBD2. The V gene end was trimmed by 5 bases and the J gene end by 6 bases; junction bases not matched to a gene: 28. The CDR3 contains 22 residues. Germline CDR1 and CDR2: MRHNA and SNTAGT.

This clonotype was observed a few times. J is TRBJ2-2 and V is TRBV5-5; 7 bases are shared with TRBD1. V gave up 8 bases and J gave up 2 bases; unmatched junction bases: 6. The CDR3 is made up of 14 amino acids. In germline, CDR1 is SGHKS, CDR2 YYEKEE (reference sequence). CDR3 nucleotide sequence: TGTGCCAGTGCTCGGACAGGCAACACCGGGGAGCTGTTTTTT. This codes for CASARTGNTGELFF.

The chain carries TRBV4-1 and TRBJ2-1, with 10 positions matching TRBD2. V trimming: 2 bases; J trimming: 3 bases; junction bases outside the gene matches: 7. The CDR3 runs to 17 residues. Germline loops: CDR1 MGHRA, CDR2 YSYEKL. Here the CDR3 reads CASSQPSGRANYNEQFF. The CDR3 DNA sequence: TGCGCCAGCAGCCAACCTAGCGGGAGAGCAAACTACAATGAGCAGTTCTTC.

This chain connects TRBV12-3 or TRBV12-4 to TRBJ2-2; D is unresolved. This CDR3 spans 11 amino acids. Trimming took 6 bases from V and 8 from J, leaving 7 bases between them. CDR3 DNA: TGTGCCAGCAGCTCCTTTGGGGAGCTGTTTTTT. Translating it yields CASSSFGELFF.

This clonotype was observed a few times. This rearrangement joins TRBV12-3 or TRBV12-4 to TRBJ2-1; 8 nucleotides line up with TRBD2. The CDR3 has 15 amino acids. The V gene end was trimmed by 5 bases and the J gene end by 3 bases; junction bases not matched to a gene: 6. In DNA form, the CDR3 reads TGTGCCAGCAGTCCTTCGGGACTAGGCTACAATGAGCAGTTCTTC. It specifies CASSPSGLGYNEQFF.

The chain joins TRBV5-1 to TRBJ2-6; D is perhaps TRBD1 (5 bases). This CDR3 spans 17 amino acids. Trimming shortened V by 0 bases and J by 1 base, and 11 bases separated the two germline ends. CDR1 and CDR2 from the germline V gene are SGHRS and YFSETQ. The CDR3 is CASSLGPRVSGANVLTF. CDR3 bases: TGCGCCAGCAGCTTGGGACCCAGGGTTTCTGGGGCCAACGTCCTGACTTTC.

This chain links TRBV5-1 with TRBJ2-5, with 10 positions matching TRBD2. This CDR3 comprises 15 residues. V trimming: 4 bases; J trimming: 3 bases; junction bases outside the gene matches: 6. The V gene's germline CDR1 is SGHRS and CDR2 YFSETQ. The CDR3 protein is CASSKILAGKETQYF. CDR3 nucleotides: TGCGCCAGCAGCAAGATACTAGCGGGAAAAGAGACCCAGTACTTC.

The rearrangement links TRBV5-1 to TRBJ2-1; D is perhaps TRBD2 (6 bases). The germline CDR1 and CDR2 sequences are SGHRS and YFSETQ. The V gene lost 5 bases and the J gene lost 4 bases, with 19 bases spanning the gap. The CDR3 is 16 residues long. The CDR3 here is CASSFTTGASYNEQFF. The CDR3 DNA reads as TGCGCCAGCAGTTTCACAACGGGAGCTTCTTACAATGAGCAGTTCTTC.

This clonotype was recorded a few times. V gene TRBV5-6 combines with J gene TRBJ1-1; TRBD1 aligns across 12 bases. Trimming at V came to 4 bases and at J to 6 bases, leaving 7 bases not matched to a gene. This CDR3 comprises 15 residues. The germline gives CDR1 SGHDT, CDR2 YYEEEE. The CDR3 region is CASSIRDRGLSEAFF. In DNA, the CDR3 is TGTGCCAGCAGCATCAGGGACAGGGGGCTATCTGAAGCTTTCTTT.

This clonotype was counted between two and nine times. The CDR3 protein is CASSFHPDYLQETQYF. Here the CDR3 DNA reads TGTGCCAGCAGTTTTCATCCGGACTACCTGCAAGAGACCCAGTACTTC. The rearrangement uses TRBV12-3 or TRBV12-4 and TRBJ2-5; a weak D match, TRBD2 (6 bases). Trimming shortened V by 3 bases and J by 2 bases, and 16 bases separated the two germline ends. The CDR3 runs 16 residues.

This clonotype was seen only a few times. The J gene is TRBJ2-1, the V gene TRBV5-5; tentatively, D is TRBD2 (5 bases). Per the germline V gene, CDR1 is SGHKS and CDR2 is YYEKEE (reference sequence). The V gene lost 0 bases and the J gene lost 0 bases, with 10 bases spanning the gap. The CDR3 consists of 16 residues. The CDR3 region is CASSLEGTSSYNEQFF. CDR3 coding DNA: TGTGCCAGCAGCTTGGAGGGTACTAGCTCCTACAATGAGCAGTTCTTC.

J is TRBJ2-5 and V is TRBV25-1; D might be TRBD1 (7 bases). The CDR3 totals 16 residues. The V gene's germline CDR1 is MGHDK and CDR2 SYGVNS. The germline V and J ends were trimmed by 2 bases and 5 bases, with 18 bases remaining between them. Written as DNA, the CDR3 is TGTGCCAGCAGTGAAGTATTTTCAGGGGGGTTGGAGACCCAGTACTTC. It specifies CASSEVFSGGLETQYF.

V usage is TRBV5-1 and J usage is TRBJ2-5, with D unclear. The V end lost 1 base, the J end lost 2 bases, and 15 bases lay between the germline ends. The CDR3 consists of 16 residues. The germline CDR1 and CDR2 sequences are SGHRS and YFSETQ. The CDR3 sequence: CASSLRASVFQETQYF. The CDR3, as DNA: TGCGCCAGCAGCTTGAGGGCCAGTGTTTTTCAAGAGACCCAGTACTTC. The full variable domain, its missing parts supplied by reference TRBV5-1 and TRBJ2-5, is KAGVTQTPRYLIKTRGQQVTLSCSPISGHRSVSWYQQTPGQGLQFLFEYFSETQRNKGNFPGRFSGRQFSNSRSEMNVSTLELGDSALYLCASSLRASVFQETQYFGPGTRLLVL.

This clonotype was counted between two and nine times. V usage is TRBV9 and J usage is TRBJ2-1; 12 nucleotides line up with TRBD2. V was clipped by 0 bases and J by 6 bases; unmatched bases: 10. Germline V lookup: CDR1 SGDLS, CDR2 YYNGEE. CDR3 length equals 18 residues. The CDR3 coding sequence is TGTGCCAGCAGCGTAGGGCCCCTACTAGCGGGAGGCTCCAATGAGCAGTTCTTC. The encoded protein is CASSVGPLLAGGSNEQFF. Full variable domain (missing parts from reference TRBV9 and TRBJ2-1): DSGVTQTPKHLITATGQRVTLRCSPRSGDLSVYWYQQSLDQGLQFLIQYYNGEERAKGNILERFSAQQFPDLHSELNLSSLELGDSALYFCASSVGPLLAGGSNEQFFGPGTRLTVL.

The chain combines TRBV20-1 with TRBJ2-1, with D possibly TRBD2 on 5 matching bases. The CDR3 consists of 15 residues. V lost 1 base and J lost 5, with 15 bases in between. Germline CDR1 reads DFQATT; CDR2 reads SNEGSKA (reference sequence). Written as DNA, the CDR3 is TGCAGTGCTAGAGCCCCCAGCGGAATCGACAATGAGCAGTTCTTC. Amino acids: CSARAPSGIDNEQFF.

This clonotype was counted only a few times. The V and J genes are TRBV27 and TRBJ2-3, with D maybe TRBD2 (5 bases). Germline V gene lookup returns CDR1 MNHEY and CDR2 SMNVEV (reference sequence). V was cut by 8 bases and J by 2 bases, with 11 bases left in between. The CDR3 is 13 residues long. The CDR3 bases are TGTGCCAGCTCAGGACTCAACACAGATACGCAGTATTTT. Protein: CASSGLNTDTQYF.

The V gene is TRBV4-2, the J gene TRBJ2-3, with 7 bases aligning to TRBD2. This CDR3 comprises 15 residues. The V and J ends lost 1 base and 5 bases, in that order; junction bases with no gene match: 6. Germline V gene data show CDR1 as LGHNA and CDR2 as YNFKEQ. The CDR3 DNA follows: TGTGCCAGCAGCCAAGCACAGTCGGGGGGAGATACGCAGTATTTT. This gives the protein CASSQAQSGGDTQYF.

This chain uses TRBV24-1 with TRBJ2-1, with TRBD1 matching over 12 bases. The germline V gene has CDR1 KGHDR and CDR2 SFDVKD. V shed 4 bases, J shed 3 bases, and the junction held 9 bases outside the gene matches. This CDR3 has 18 amino acids. The CDR3 region is CATSDRSGTGGLYNEQFF. CDR3 coding DNA: TGTGCCACCAGTGACCGTTCCGGGACAGGGGGCCTCTACAATGAGCAGTTCTTC.

This clonotype was detected a few times. The rearrangement uses TRBV29-1 and TRBJ2-7; 14 bases fit TRBD2. V shed 7 bases, J shed 6 bases, and the junction held 5 bases outside the gene matches. Per germline, CDR1 SQVTM and CDR2 ANQGSEA. This CDR3 spans 13 amino acids. The CDR3 reads CSGGLAGDREQYF. The DNA for the CDR3 is TGCAGCGGGGGACTAGCGGGAGATCGCGAGCAGTACTTC.

This clonotype was seen only a few times. The chain combines TRBV12-3 or TRBV12-4 with TRBJ2-1; 12 bases agree with TRBD2. The V and J ends lost 0 bases and 2 bases, in that order; junction bases with no gene match: 2. The CDR3 spans 17 residues. The CDR3: CASSLARLAGAYNEQFF. CDR3 bases: TGTGCCAGCAGTTTAGCCCGACTAGCGGGAGCCTACAATGAGCAGTTCTTC.

The chain couples TRBV7-3 to TRBJ2-3, with D unclear. V was cut by 1 base and J by 4 bases, with 12 bases left in between. This CDR3 spans 15 amino acids. The germline V gene has CDR1 SGHTA and CDR2 FQGTGA. The CDR3 region is CASSLRSATPDTQYF. CDR3 bases: TGTGCCAGCAGCTTAAGGTCGGCTACCCCAGATACGCAGTATTTT.

The chain recombines TRBV28 with TRBJ2-5; no clear D. The CDR3 spans 13 residues. The V gene's germline CDR1 is MDHEN and CDR2 SYDVKM. Trimming removed 8 bases from V and 5 bases from J, with 15 bases in between. CDR3 bases: TGTGCCAGCCGAAAGCCCAAAGGGGAGACCCAGTACTTC. It yields the protein CASRKPKGETQYF.

The V and J genes are TRBV30 and TRBJ1-1; D call uncertain. V was pared by 0 bases and J by 4 bases, with 9 bases between. The CDR3 is 13 amino acids. CDR1 and CDR2 from the germline V gene are GTSNPN and SVGIG (reference sequence). CDR3 sequence (DNA): TGTGCCTGGAGTGTTCGGAGGAGCACTGAAGCTTTCTTT. Translating it yields CAWSVRRSTEAFF.

The V call is TRBV7-3, the J call TRBJ2-5; 7 nucleotides agree with TRBD2. This CDR3 region has 18 residues. J gave up 2 bases and V 5 bases, and 17 bases lay outside the gene matches. CDR1 SGHTA and CDR2 FQGTGA come from the germline V gene. In DNA, the CDR3 is TGTGCCAGCAGCGAAGGGGTCAACGGGAGGTATGGTCAAGAGACCCAGTACTTC. This sequence encodes CASSEGVNGRYGQETQYF.